This T cell receptor beta chain is from a study of T cell responses to AZD1222 COVID-19 vaccine. Profiled with immunoSEQ multiplex PCR; TCRdb holds only in-frame clones, not every one. The sample carries under 150,000 clones, roughly 90% recorded once. This clone has only a few counts. The V gene's germline CDR1 is KGHDR and CDR2 SFDVKD. V lost 1 base, J lost 5 bases, and 17 bases lay in between. The CDR3 totals 17 residues. V and J are TRBV24-1 and TRBJ2-1, with TRBD1 as a possible D gene (5 bases). The sequences come from peripheral blood, collected on day 0 of AZD1222 vaccination. The clonotype comes from an adult in good health. For the CDR3, the DNA is TGTGCCACCAGTGATTTTGGGCTAGGAGACAGAGACAATGAGCAGTTCTTC. It codes for CATSDFGLGDRDNEQFF.